The 8 T cell receptor beta chains in this list originate from one sample, sequenced in a study of blood T cell repertoires in COVID-19. TCRdb's copy holds only in-frame clones and misses some; the assay was immunoSEQ multiplex PCR. The sample consists of 100,000 to 150,000 clones, around four fifths of them appearing once. The sequencing input was peripheral blood. The receptors were gathered from a human donor in a cohort sampled during active COVID-19.

The chain joins TRBV21-1 to TRBJ2-1; the DNA was not used to check the table's D call, TRBD2. TRBV21-1 is annotated as a pseudogene. CDR3 length: 17 residues. The CDR3 DNA reads TGTGCCAGCCCCTTTATGTCCGGCGGGAACTCCTACAATGAGCAGTTCTTC. It specifies CASPFMSGGNSYNEQFF.

The genes are TRBV2 and TRBJ1-6; 7 positions match TRBD1. The junction had 8 bases not matched to a gene; V was cut back by 7 bases and J by 5 bases. The CDR3 contains 15 residues. Germline V CDR1 and CDR2: SNHLY, FYNNEI. In nucleotides, the CDR3 is TGTGCCAGCACCCGACAGGGAGCAAATAATTCACCCCTCCACTTT. The encoded protein is CASTRQGANNSPLHF.

This clone was observed a few times. This chain joins TRBV19 and TRBJ2-1; 9 nucleotides agree with TRBD2. The germline gives CDR1 LNHDA, CDR2 SQIVND (reference sequence). With 4 bases clipped from V and 10 bases from J, the junction kept 8 bases outside the gene matches. This CDR3 spans 14 amino acids. CDR3 nucleotides: TGTGCCAGTAGTAAAGCGGGAGGCCCCCGAGAGCAGTTCTTC. Translated, it gives CASSKAGGPREQFF.

The V and J genes are TRBV10-3 and TRBJ2-1, with a tentative D call TRBD2 (6 bases). CDR3 size: 15 residues. V was shortened by 10 bases and J by 8 bases, with 24 bases between the two germline ends. CDR1 is ENHRY, CDR2 SYGVKD, per germline. CDR3 in DNA: TGTGCCACCTCCCGCCCGGACTCGGGGGATGATGAGCAGTTCTTC. It translates to CATSRPDSGDDEQFF.

The chain is built from TRBV6-2 or TRBV6-3 and TRBJ2-7, with TRBD2 matching over 10 bases. Germline V gives CDR1 MNHEY, CDR2 SVGEGT. The V segment lost 2 bases and the J segment 5 bases; nucleotides outside the gene matches: 6. The CDR3 loop spans 15 amino acids. CDR3 sequence reads: CASSYPSGGIHEQYF. The CDR3 DNA sequence: TGTGCCAGCAGTTACCCTAGCGGGGGCATTCACGAGCAGTACTTC.

The chain recombines TRBV7-9 with TRBJ2-5, with 11 bases that match TRBD1. V lost 3 bases to trimming and J lost 5 bases; unmatched junction nucleotides: 2. Germline V gene data show CDR1 as SEHNR and CDR2 as FQNEAQ (reference sequence). The CDR3 consists of 14 residues. For the CDR3, the DNA is TGTGCCAGCAGCTTGGGGACAGGGGGGGAGACCCAGTACTTC. This encodes CASSLGTGGETQYF.

The rearrangement uses TRBV30 and TRBJ2-6; 7 bases are a match to TRBD2. After removal of 4 bases from V and 4 bases from J, the junction contained 7 bases not matched to a gene. Germline-derived CDR1 and CDR2 are GTSNPN and SVGIG (reference sequence). The CDR3 loop spans 15 amino acids. CDR3 bases: TGTGCCTGGACCACCGGCGGGAGCGGGGCCAACGTCCTGACTTTC. It encodes CAWTTGGSGANVLTF.

The chain carries TRBV5-1 and TRBJ2-1; the match to TRBD1 covers 7 bases. The germline CDR1 and CDR2 sequences are SGHRS and YFSETQ. With 7 bases clipped from V and 5 bases from J, the junction kept 9 bases outside the gene matches. The CDR3 length is 14 residues. The CDR3 region is CASGPGTVDNEQFF. The DNA of the CDR3 is TGCGCCAGCGGGCCCGGGACAGTGGACAATGAGCAGTTCTTC.